Each of the 19 T cell receptor beta chains below was sequenced from the same sample in a study of T-cell reconstitution after alpha-beta-depleted transplantation in children. Library preparation (for TCRbeta) was performed with unique molecular identifiers. TCRdb re-called the PCR reads with MiXCR, one entry per CDR3 protein. The sample shows roughly 180,000 distinct CDR3 sequences, approximately 10% of them seen only once. Material: PBMCs, obtained before TCRalphabeta/CD19-depleted stem cell transplant. Source of these receptors: a boy between 2 and 10 years old with acute myeloid leukemia, due to receive a stem cell transplant.

The table lists this clonotype with many counts. The chain combines TRBV28 with TRBJ1-2; no clear D gene. CDR3 size: 13 residues. The ends were cut back, 5 bases at V and 3 bases at J, with 10 bases in the middle. CDR1 and CDR2 (germline): MDHEN, SYDVKM. CDR3 bases: TGTGCCAGCAGTCCTATGATAGACTATGGCTACACCTTC. It yields the protein CASSPMIDYGYTF.

This clonotype was detected many times. The chain links TRBV20-1 to TRBJ2-1; 7 positions agree with TRBD1. The germline V gene encodes CDR1 DFQATT and CDR2 SNEGSKA (reference sequence). J was trimmed by 3 bases and V by 6 bases; bases with no gene match: 11. The CDR3 runs 15 residues. CDR3 region: CSAPTTGSFYNEQFF. The CDR3 bases are TGCAGTGCCCCGACGACAGGGTCCTTCTACAATGAGCAGTTCTTC.

This clonotype was counted many times. The genes are TRBV5-1 and TRBJ2-7, with TRBD1 identical over 10 bases. J gave up 5 bases and V 4 bases, and 6 bases lay outside the gene matches. The CDR3 has 14 amino acids. Germline V gene sequence: CDR1 SGHRS, CDR2 YFSETQ. CDR3 coding DNA: TGCGCCAGCAGCCCACGGACAGGGGGGGACGAGCAGTACTTC. Its translation is CASSPRTGGDEQYF.

In this sample, this clonotype turned up many times. The chain joins TRBV5-1 to TRBJ1-6; 7 positions match TRBD1. Germline CDR1 and CDR2: SGHRS and YFSETQ. The CDR3 spans 16 residues. J gave up 6 bases and V 2 bases, and 8 bases lay outside the gene matches. CDR3 loop: CASSLSFRDSNSPLHF. In nucleotides, the CDR3 is TGCGCCAGCAGCTTAAGCTTCCGGGACAGTAATTCACCCCTCCACTTT.

This clonotype was picked up many times. This chain links TRBV7-6 with TRBJ2-1, with D unresolved. This CDR3 comprises 13 residues. CDR1 is SGHVS and CDR2 is FNYEAQ in the germline V gene. The V and J ends lost 0 bases and 5 bases respectively, with 5 bases between them. CDR3 amino acids: CASSLAENNEQFF. CDR3 nucleotide sequence: TGTGCCAGCAGCTTAGCCGAAAACAATGAGCAGTTCTTC.

At least ten counts were recorded for this clonotype. For the CDR3, the DNA is TGTGCCAGCAGGGTCAACCCCAAAGGCACTGAAGCTTTCTTT. As protein: CASRVNPKGTEAFF. The V and J genes are TRBV6-1 and TRBJ1-1; D is uncertain. This CDR3 comprises 14 residues. The V end was cut by 6 bases, the J end by 4 bases, with 15 bases between. CDR1 is MNHNS, CDR2 SASEGT, per germline.

The sample holds many counts of this clonotype. The chain joins TRBV11-2 to TRBJ1-2, with 8 bases identical to TRBD1. The germline V gene has CDR1 SGHAT and CDR2 FQNNGV. CDR3 size: 15 residues. The V segment lost 4 bases and the J segment 3 bases; nucleotides outside the gene matches: 7. Written as DNA, the CDR3 is TGTGCCAGCAGCTCCCCGGACAGGGAAGACTATGGCTACACCTTC. Translation: CASSSPDREDYGYTF.

The sample holds many counts of this clonotype. DNA of the CDR3: TGCAGTGCGGTTGGACAGGGTAAAACTGAAGCTTTCTTT. Its protein product is CSAVGQGKTEAFF. The chain recombines TRBV20-1 with TRBJ1-1, with 8 bases matching TRBD1. Per germline, CDR1 DFQATT and CDR2 SNEGSKA (reference sequence). The CDR3 is made up of 13 amino acids. The V segment lost 6 bases and the J segment 5 bases; nucleotides outside the gene matches: 8.

This clonotype has at least ten counts. The rearrangement uses TRBV27 and TRBJ2-3, with 9 bases matching TRBD1. This CDR3 contains 16 residues. J was trimmed by 2 bases and V by 3 bases; bases with no gene match: 6. From germline, CDR1 is MNHEY and CDR2 SMNVEV (reference sequence). CDR3 sequence: CASSFSTGGNTDTQYF. CDR3 nucleotide sequence: TGTGCCAGCAGTTTTTCGACAGGGGGAAACACAGATACGCAGTATTTT.

This clonotype showed up many times. CDR3 nucleotides: TGTGCCAGCAGCCCACGTTTAGGGACTCAGTTGGTGACCCAGTACTTC. This encodes CASSPRLGTQLVTQYF. The J gene is TRBJ2-5, the V gene TRBV3-1, with a weak D call TRBD2 (6 bases). Trimming pared 4 bases from V and 7 bases from J, leaving 22 bases between. Per germline, CDR1 LGHDT and CDR2 YNNKEL (reference sequence). CDR3 length: 16 residues.

Remarks on this clonotype: This may stem from a read error, because a much larger clone lies one nucleotide away. V gene TRBV29-1 combines with J gene TRBJ2-7; D might be TRBD2 (6 bases). From germline, CDR1 is SQVTM and CDR2 ANQGSEA. The CDR3 extends over 14 amino acids. CDR3 DNA sequence: TGCAGCGTTCTTCCGGCGGAGGGGACCTACGAGCAGTCCTTC. Amino acid sequence: CSVLPAEGTYEQSF.

Many counts were recorded for this clonotype. This CDR3 is CSARGREAVNTEAFF. The DNA of the CDR3 is TGCAGTGCTAGAGGACGGGAGGCTGTCAACACTGAAGCTTTCTTT. V is TRBV20-1 and J is TRBJ1-1; D remains ambiguous. The CDR3 runs to 15 residues. Germline CDR1 and CDR2: DFQATT and SNEGSKA (reference sequence). V was pared by 1 base and J by 2 bases, with 14 bases between.

This clonotype was counted many times. The J gene is TRBJ1-6, the V gene TRBV27; D might be TRBD1 (6 bases). The CDR3 spans 17 residues. Germline values: CDR1 MNHEY, CDR2 SMNVEV (reference sequence). Trimming stripped 4 bases from V and 10 bases from J, with 23 bases between. CDR3 nucleotides: TGTGCCAGCAGTTCCCCTAACGAAGGGGGGACGCAATCACCCCTCCACTTT. It encodes CASSSPNEGGTQSPLHF.

The sample holds many counts of this clonotype. CDR3 nucleotides: TGCAGTGCTAGGACAGGGGAGACTGAAGCTTTCTTT. Protein product: CSARTGETEAFF. The chain joins TRBV20-1 to TRBJ1-1; 8 bases are shared with TRBD1. In germline, CDR1 is DFQATT, CDR2 SNEGSKA (reference sequence). The CDR3 sequence is 12 residues long. Trimming removed 3 bases from V and 5 bases from J; junction bases left unmatched: 2.

Concerning this clonotype: A much larger clone is a single base away; this may be a read error. The chain couples TRBV27 to TRBJ2-4; 7 nucleotides align to TRBD2. Germline lookup yields CDR1 MNHEY and CDR2 SMNVEV (reference sequence). The CDR3 extends over 15 amino acids. CDR3 amino acids: CASSSREAAKSIQYF. The CDR3 DNA reads TGTGCCAGCAGTTCCCGGGAGGCAGCCAAAAGCATTCAGTACTTC.

The table lists this clonotype with many counts. The V gene is TRBV4-2, the J gene TRBJ2-2; no definite D call. The V gene lost 3 bases and the J gene lost 0 bases, with 8 bases spanning the gap. Germline V gene data show CDR1 as LGHNA and CDR2 as YNFKEQ. The CDR3 length is 15 residues. CDR3 in DNA: TGTGCCAGCAGCCACATCGCTACGAACACCGGGGAGCTGTTTTTT. Residues: CASSHIATNTGELFF.

This clonotype was observed many times. The chain employs TRBV4-1 and TRBJ2-3; 12 bases match TRBD2. The V segment lost 8 bases and the J segment 6 bases; nucleotides outside the gene matches: 6. This CDR3 has 14 amino acids. Germline V CDR1 and CDR2: MGHRA, YSYEKL. For the CDR3, the DNA is TGCGCCAGCCGGGGGACTAGCGGGTTCGATACGCAGTATTTT. It yields the protein CASRGTSGFDTQYF.

The chain combines TRBV7-8 with TRBJ1-1; no clear D. Trimming shortened V by 1 base and J by 10 bases, and 13 bases separated the two germline ends. This CDR3 is 13 amino acids long. The V gene's germline CDR1 is SGHVS and CDR2 FQNEAQ. CDR3 region: CASSLELREGAFF. DNA of the CDR3: TGTGCCAGCAGCTTAGAGTTACGGGAAGGAGCTTTCTTT.

This clonotype has at least ten counts. The chain combines TRBV6-1 with TRBJ1-5; no clear D. Trimming shortened V by 5 bases and J by 2 bases, and 7 bases separated the two germline ends. The CDR3 totals 13 residues. The germline CDR1 and CDR2 sequences are MNHNS and SASEGT. CDR3 sequence reads: CASSRAGNQPQHF. DNA of the CDR3: TGTGCCAGCAGTAGGGCAGGCAATCAGCCCCAGCATTTT.